These 27 T cell receptor beta chains share one sample of origin, sequenced in a study of spatial heterogeneity in lung cancer (dated by TCRdb to between 2018 and 2021). Here is what the overall study found, with its caveats: The tumor nonsynonymous mutation count correlated with the number of expanded alpha and beta TCRs within the tumor.

Receptor amplification or capture employed 5' RACE. Sequencing relied on a NextSeq 500. In-frame beta chains were kept once TCRdb had trimmed the public reads at Q25 with fastp and called clones with MiXCR. One record per CDR3 amino acid sequence lists the most common genes and DNA. This sample gives about 1,400 distinct CDR3 sequences in total; 10% to 15% of them show up just once. The top ten constitute approximately 17% of the sample. The time point label on this specimen signifies: sample taken at primary tumor resection. Antigen specificity for these receptors is unknown. The sequencing here drew on lung tumor tissue, taken at surgery. The receptor set was obtained from a female donor with early-stage non-small cell lung cancer.

Judged by abundance, this clonotype is medium-sized (0.01 to 0.1%). Little can be read into the size of this beta chain, an off-target read in a library designed for alpha chains. This chain uses TRBV7-9 with TRBJ2-7; 12 nucleotides line up with TRBD1. The V gene's germline CDR1 is SEHNR and CDR2 FQNEAQ (reference sequence). V shed 5 bases and J 1 base; nucleotides not matched to a gene: 6. The CDR3 totals 16 residues. The chain's CDR3 is CASSGTGQGASYEQYF. Here the CDR3 DNA reads TGTGCCAGCAGCGGTACGGGACAGGGGGCTTCCTACGAGCAGTACTTC.

This clonotype was observed at least ten times. Little can be read into the size of this beta chain, an off-target read in a library designed for alpha chains. The CDR3 DNA follows: TGCAGTGCTAGTGCAGCAGTTCAAGAGACCCAGTACTTC. This encodes CSASAAVQETQYF. The V call is TRBV20-1, the J call TRBJ2-5; D is unclear. The CDR3 length is 13 residues. Per the germline V gene, CDR1 is DFQATT and CDR2 is SNEGSKA (reference sequence). The V end lost 3 bases, the J end lost 2 bases, and 10 bases lay between the germline ends.

This clonotype is labeled as medium-sized. Being off target in a library aimed at alpha chains, this beta chain has a size of little meaning. This rearrangement joins TRBV6-1 to TRBJ2-5; unclear D gene. The germline gives CDR1 MNHNS, CDR2 SASEGT. The V and J ends lost 8 bases and 2 bases respectively, with 12 bases between them. The CDR3 spans 13 residues. CDR3 nucleotide sequence: TGTGCCAGCGTTAGGATGAGACAAGAGACCCAGTACTTC. As protein: CASVRMRQETQYF.

Details on this clonotype: This beta chain is an unintended read in a library built for alpha chains; its size means little. CDR3 loop: CASSGRLAATYNEQFF. In DNA form, the CDR3 reads TGTGCCAGCAGCGGGAGACTAGCGGCAACCTACAATGAGCAGTTCTTC. The chain is built from TRBV7-2 and TRBJ2-1; 9 positions agree with TRBD2. J was trimmed by 2 bases and V by 5 bases; bases with no gene match: 7. The germline gives CDR1 SGHTA, CDR2 FQGNSA. The CDR3 extends over 16 amino acids.

This clonotype is categorized as medium-sized. The library was designed around alpha chains, so this beta chain is a stray read whose abundance carries little weight. In DNA form, the CDR3 reads TGCGCCAGCAGCCAAGATACGAGCTCCTACAATGAGCAGTTCTTC. It encodes CASSQDTSSYNEQFF. This chain uses TRBV4-3 with TRBJ2-1; D is undetermined. Germline V gives CDR1 LGHNA, CDR2 YSLEER. V dropped 0 bases and J dropped 0 bases, with 6 bases sitting between them. The CDR3 has 15 amino acids.

This clonotype occurred many times. This beta chain appears as a stray read in a library generated for alpha chains; its size is not informative. The V call is TRBV11-2, the J call TRBJ1-4; D might be TRBD1 (6 bases). The CDR3 contains 14 residues. V shed 5 bases and J shed 7 bases, with 14 bases lying between them. Germline V CDR1 and CDR2: SGHAT, FQNNGV. The chain's CDR3 is CASSPGDKFEKLFF. CDR3 bases: TGTGCCAGCAGCCCTGGGGACAAGTTTGAAAAACTGTTTTTT.

By sample fraction, this clonotype is medium-sized. The library was built for alpha chains, so this beta chain is an off-target read and its size means little. The chain joins TRBV11-1 to TRBJ2-1, with TRBD1 as a possible D gene (5 bases). The CDR3 consists of 15 residues. V lost 5 bases and J lost 6, with 17 bases in between. CDR1 SGHAT and CDR2 FQDESV come from the germline V gene (reference sequence). CDR3: CASSPGWGRLNEQFF. Here the CDR3 DNA reads TGTGCCAGCAGCCCAGGGTGGGGCAGACTCAATGAGCAGTTCTTC.

This clonotype was observed a handful of times. This beta chain is an off-target read within a library intended for alpha chains, so its frequency means little. The chain combines TRBV12-3 or TRBV12-4 with TRBJ2-7; possibly TRBD1 for D (6 bases). V was shortened by 7 bases and J by 0 bases, with 13 bases between the two germline ends. The CDR3 runs to 14 residues. The CDR3 spells CASTPDRGSYEQYF. As DNA, the CDR3 is TGTGCCAGCACCCCGGACAGAGGCTCCTACGAGCAGTACTTC.

By its share, this clonotype is medium-sized. This beta chain is a stray sequence in a library constructed for alpha chains; its clone size is not meaningful. The rearrangement uses TRBV7-3 and TRBJ2-5, with 8 bases lining up with TRBD1. This CDR3 is 13 amino acids long. V shed 5 bases and J 4 bases; nucleotides not matched to a gene: 3. In germline, CDR1 is SGHTA, CDR2 FQGTGA. In nucleotides, the CDR3 is TGTGCCAGCAGCCCCGGACAGGGAGAGACCCAGTACTTC. Protein: CASSPGQGETQYF.

Within the sample, this clonotype is medium-sized (0.01 to 0.1%). In a library made to pick up alpha chains, this beta chain is a stray read with a size that means little. V gene TRBV20-1 combines with J gene TRBJ2-7; 9 bases fit TRBD2. Per the germline V gene, CDR1 is DFQATT and CDR2 is SNEGSKA (reference sequence). Trimming took 2 bases from V and 2 from J; bases not matched to a gene: 4. This CDR3 region has 14 residues. CDR3 region: CSARPASGTYEQYF. The CDR3, as DNA: TGCAGTGCTAGACCCGCTAGCGGGACCTACGAGCAGTACTTC.

The sample holds one count of this clonotype. As an off-target read in a library built for alpha chains, this beta chain has a frequency of little significance. The chain uses TRBV2 and TRBJ1-5; 7 bases fit TRBD1. Germline CDR1 is SNHLY and CDR2 is FYNNEI. The CDR3 is 14 residues long. V dropped 6 bases and J dropped 4; count of bases not matched to a gene: 6. CDR3 amino acids: CASSTGEGNQPQHF. The CDR3 DNA follows: TGTGCCAGCAGCACAGGGGAAGGGAATCAGCCCCAGCATTTT. Drawing the rest from reference TRBV2 and TRBJ1-5, the complete variable domain is EPEVTQTPSHQVTQMGQEVILRCVPISNHLYFYWYRQILGQKVEFLVSFYNNEISEKSEIFDDQFSVERPDGSNFTLKIRSTKLEDSAMYFCASSTGEGNQPQHFGDGTRLSIL.

Ten or more counts support this clonotype. For a library built for alpha chains, this beta chain is a stray read; little rests on its size. V usage is TRBV9 and J usage is TRBJ2-7; D is unresolved. Germline V gene sequence: CDR1 SGDLS, CDR2 YYNGEE. The CDR3 runs 15 residues. V lost 1 base and J 2 bases, leaving 13 bases between the germline ends. The CDR3 DNA reads as TGTGCCAGCAGCGTAAATGTGGGTTGGGCCTACGAGCAGTACTTC. Translated, it gives CASSVNVGWAYEQYF.

On this clonotype: The library was designed around alpha chains, so this beta chain is a stray read whose abundance carries little weight. The chain is built from TRBV11-3 and TRBJ2-5, with a weak D call TRBD2 (6 bases). Trimming cost V 0 bases and J 5 bases, with 10 bases left between them. This CDR3 comprises 14 residues. Looked up from germline, CDR1 is SGHNT and CDR2 is YENEEA. CDR3 nucleotides: TGTGCCAGCAGCTTAGACGGCGGGACCGAGACCCAGTACTTC. This translates into CASSLDGGTETQYF.

This clonotype rates as medium-sized (0.01 to 0.1%). This beta chain slipped into a library made for alpha chains as a stray read, so its size is not meaningful. The J gene is TRBJ1-2, the V gene TRBV18; D is perhaps TRBD1 (5 bases). The CDR3 runs 14 residues. The V gene's germline CDR1 is KGHSH and CDR2 LQKENI. Between the trimmed V and J ends, which lost 3 bases and 3 bases, there was a span of 11 bases. The DNA of the CDR3 is TGTGCCAGCTCACCCCTCGGGGGTGACTATGGCTACACCTTC. Translated, it gives CASSPLGGDYGYTF. The full variable domain, in which reference TRBV18 and TRBJ1-2 provide the parts outside the CDR3, is NAGVMQNPRHLVRRRGQEARLRCSPMKGHSHVYWYRQLPEEGLKFMVYLQKENIIDESGMPKERFSAEFPKEGPSILRIQQVVRGDSAAYFCASSPLGGDYGYTFGSGTRLTVV.

As for this clonotype: With the library built for alpha chains, this beta chain is off target and its frequency is not meaningful. This chain joins TRBV12-3 or TRBV12-4 and TRBJ1-3; D is ambiguous. The V and J ends lost 6 bases and 11 bases respectively, with 17 bases between them. This CDR3 region has 13 residues. The CDR3 loop is CASSRNALTSIYF. The CDR3 DNA reads as TGTGCCAGCAGCCGGAACGCCCTGACATCCATATATTTT.

This clonotype showed up just a few times. The size of this beta chain means little, since it is a stray read in a library made for alpha chains. The V call is TRBV4-1, the J call TRBJ1-5; D uncertain. With 1 base removed from V and 4 bases from J, the gap between germline ends came to 2 bases. The germline V gene has CDR1 MGHRA and CDR2 YSYEKL. The CDR3 is made up of 12 amino acids. The CDR3 region is CASSQVNQPQHF. Written as DNA, the CDR3 is TGCGCCAGCAGCCAAGTAAATCAGCCCCAGCATTTT.

Points on this clonotype: With the library built for alpha chains, this beta chain is off target and its frequency is not meaningful. The J gene is TRBJ1-1, the V gene TRBV7-9; no reliable D call. CDR3 length: 13 amino acids. V lost 2 bases and J lost 1, with 5 bases in between. Germline CDR1 reads SEHNR; CDR2 reads FQNEAQ (reference sequence). CDR3 sequence: CASSLNTNTEAFF. CDR3 sequence (DNA): TGTGCCAGCAGCTTAAATACGAACACTGAAGCTTTCTTT.

By share, this clonotype counts as large (0.1 to 1%). This beta chain came through as a stray read in a library set up for alpha chains, and its size says little. J is TRBJ2-7 and V is TRBV7-8; the match to TRBD2 covers 14 bases. V lost 5 bases, J lost 9 bases, and 3 bases stayed unmatched. This CDR3 is built from 13 residues. The V gene's germline CDR1 is SGHVS and CDR2 FQNEAQ. The CDR3 here is CASSPGLAGGQYF. DNA for the CDR3: TGTGCCAGCAGCCCCGGACTAGCGGGAGGGCAGTACTTC. Combining the CDR3 with reference TRBV7-8 and TRBJ2-7 gives the whole variable domain GAGVSQSPRYKVAKRGQDVALRCDPISGHVSLFWYQQALGQGPEFLTYFQNEAQLDKSGLPSDRFFAERPEGSVSTLKIQRTQQEDSAVYLCASSPGLAGGQYFGPGTRLTVT.

By share of the sample, this clonotype is large. This beta chain is an unintended read in a library built for alpha chains; its size means little. The V and J genes are TRBV7-8 and TRBJ2-1, with TRBD2 matching 12 bases. The trim removed 6 bases at V and 3 bases at J, leaving 3 bases unmatched. The CDR3 has 15 amino acids. CDR1 is SGHVS and CDR2 is FQNEAQ in the germline V gene. CDR3 protein: CASRLLAGGYNEQFF. The CDR3 DNA sequence: TGTGCCAGCAGGCTACTAGCGGGGGGCTACAATGAGCAGTTCTTC. The entire variable domain, with the rest obtained from reference TRBV7-8 and TRBJ2-1, is as follows: GAGVSQSPRYKVAKRGQDVALRCDPISGHVSLFWYQQALGQGPEFLTYFQNEAQLDKSGLPSDRFFAERPEGSVSTLKIQRTQQEDSAVYLCASRLLAGGYNEQFFGPGTRLTVL.

This clonotype has just one count. Little can be read into the size of this beta chain, an off-target read in a library designed for alpha chains. This rearrangement joins TRBV6-1 to TRBJ2-7, with TRBD2 matching 8 bases. V lost 2 bases, J lost 7 bases, and 10 bases stayed unmatched. The CDR3 totals 15 residues. CDR1 and CDR2 (germline): MNHNS, SASEGT. CDR3 nucleotide sequence: TGTGCCAGCAGTGAATGGGTCCCAGCGGGAGATGAGCAGTACTTC. Its protein product is CASSEWVPAGDEQYF.

In this sample, this clonotype is medium-sized. With the library built for alpha chains, this beta chain is off target and its frequency is not meaningful. J is TRBJ2-1 and V is TRBV7-2; 11 bases match TRBD2. The germline CDR1 and CDR2 sequences are SGHTA and FQGNSA. J was trimmed by 9 bases and V by 4 bases; bases with no gene match: 17. This CDR3 region has 18 residues. CDR3 coding DNA: TGTGCCAGCAGCTCCCTAACGACTAGCGGGAAGTCAGGCGGTGAGCAGTTCTTC. It codes for CASSSLTTSGKSGGEQFF.

This clonotype appeared many times. Germline is not matched at one junction end, which may reflect a read error. Because this beta chain is a stray read in a library intended to capture alpha chains, its abundance should not be given much weight. The chain has TRBV12-3 or TRBV12-4 and TRBJ2-5; TRBD2 agrees at 13 bases. CDR3 size: 18 residues. This CDR3 is CTSSFFPTSGGAEETQYF. The CDR3 coding sequence is TGTACCAGCAGTTTCTTCCCCACTAGCGGGGGGGCTGAGGAGACCCAGTACTTC.

The sample holds many counts of this clonotype. This beta chain is a stray read from a library made for alpha chains; its abundance is not meaningful. This chain links TRBV29-1 with TRBJ2-1; D call uncertain. The CDR3 contains 13 residues. V was trimmed by 6 bases and J by 2 bases, leaving 11 bases between them. Germline V lookup: CDR1 SQVTM, CDR2 ANQGSEA. The CDR3 reads CSVNGLTYNEQFF. CDR3 DNA sequence: TGCAGCGTGAACGGATTAACCTACAATGAGCAGTTCTTC.

This clonotype counts as medium-sized (0.01 to 0.1%). This beta chain slipped into a library made for alpha chains as a stray read, so its size is not meaningful. The chain is built from TRBV5-4 and TRBJ2-5, with 8 bases lining up with TRBD2. Germline V gene lookup returns CDR1 SGHNT and CDR2 YYREEE (reference sequence). The CDR3 loop spans 16 amino acids. With V trimmed by 0 bases and J by 5 bases, 9 bases remained unmatched. The CDR3 DNA follows: TGTGCCAGCAGCTTGGGGGGGACTAGAAGTACGGAGACCCAGTACTTC. The encoded protein is CASSLGGTRSTETQYF.

By frequency in the sample, this clonotype is medium-sized. This beta chain is an unintended read in a library built for alpha chains; its size means little. The chain combines TRBV29-1 with TRBJ2-7, with 7 bases lining up with TRBD1. CDR3 length: 11 residues. Germline V lookup: CDR1 SQVTM, CDR2 ANQGSEA. The V segment lost 6 bases and the J segment 5 bases; nucleotides outside the gene matches: 4. In DNA, the CDR3 is TGCAGCGTACAAACAGGGGACGAGCAGTACTTC. It translates to CSVQTGDEQYF.

This clonotype is judged medium-sized. This beta chain turned up in a library designed for alpha chains; as an off-target read, its abundance says little. The chain has TRBV7-9 and TRBJ1-1; no definite D call. Per the germline V gene, CDR1 is SEHNR and CDR2 is FQNEAQ (reference sequence). Between the trimmed V and J ends, which lost 6 bases and 1 base, there was a span of 9 bases. This CDR3 contains 13 residues. CDR3 loop: CASSPLRNTEAFF. CDR3 nucleotides: TGTGCCAGCAGTCCACTTAGGAACACTGAAGCTTTCTTT.

A word on this clonotype: Little can be read into the size of this beta chain, an off-target read in a library designed for alpha chains. The chain uses TRBV11-2 and TRBJ2-1; D is perhaps TRBD1 (6 bases). CDR3 length: 15 residues. The V end lost 2 bases, the J end lost 2 bases, and 10 bases lay between the germline ends. Germline V gene lookup returns CDR1 SGHAT and CDR2 FQNNGV. The CDR3 loop is CASSLLGQPYNEQFF. The CDR3 nucleotides read TGTGCCAGCAGCTTACTGGGACAACCCTACAATGAGCAGTTCTTC.